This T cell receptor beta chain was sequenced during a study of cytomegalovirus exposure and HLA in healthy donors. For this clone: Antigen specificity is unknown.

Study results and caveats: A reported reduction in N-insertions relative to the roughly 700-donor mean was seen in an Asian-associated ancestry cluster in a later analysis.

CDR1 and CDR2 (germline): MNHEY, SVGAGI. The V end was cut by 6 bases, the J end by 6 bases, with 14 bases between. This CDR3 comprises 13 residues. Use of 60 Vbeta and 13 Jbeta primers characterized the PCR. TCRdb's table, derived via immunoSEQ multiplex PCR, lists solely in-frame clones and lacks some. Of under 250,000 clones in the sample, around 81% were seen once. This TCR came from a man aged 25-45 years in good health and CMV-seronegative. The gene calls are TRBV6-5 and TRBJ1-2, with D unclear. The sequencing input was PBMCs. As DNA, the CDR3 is TGTGCCAGCAGACCGACGCTAGGCGATGGCTACACCTTC. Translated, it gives CASRPTLGDGYTF.